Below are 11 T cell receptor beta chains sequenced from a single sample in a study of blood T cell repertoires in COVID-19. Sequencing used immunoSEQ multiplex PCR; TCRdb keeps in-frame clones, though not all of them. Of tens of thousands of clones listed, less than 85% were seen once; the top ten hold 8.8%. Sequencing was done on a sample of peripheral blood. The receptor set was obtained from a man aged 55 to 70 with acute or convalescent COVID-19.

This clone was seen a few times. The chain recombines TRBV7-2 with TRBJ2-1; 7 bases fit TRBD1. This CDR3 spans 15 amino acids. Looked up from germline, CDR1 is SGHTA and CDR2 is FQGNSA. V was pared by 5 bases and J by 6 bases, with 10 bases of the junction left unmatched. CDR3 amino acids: CASSSRGFTLNEQFF. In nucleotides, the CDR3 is TGTGCCAGCAGCAGCAGGGGGTTTACTCTCAATGAGCAGTTCTTC. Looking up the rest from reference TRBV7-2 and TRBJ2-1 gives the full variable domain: GAGVSQSPSNKVTEKGKDVELRCDPISGHTALYWYRQSLGQGLEFLIYFQGNSAPDKSGLPSDRFSAERTGGSVSTLTIQRTQQEDSAVYLCASSSRGFTLNEQFFGPGTRLTVL.

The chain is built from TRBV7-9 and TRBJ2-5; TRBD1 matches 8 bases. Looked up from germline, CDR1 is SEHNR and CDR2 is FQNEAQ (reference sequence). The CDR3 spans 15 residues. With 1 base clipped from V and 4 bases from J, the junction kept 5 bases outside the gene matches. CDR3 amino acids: CASSLEGRGRETQYF. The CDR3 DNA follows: TGTGCCAGCAGCTTAGAGGGCAGGGGGCGAGAGACCCAGTACTTC.

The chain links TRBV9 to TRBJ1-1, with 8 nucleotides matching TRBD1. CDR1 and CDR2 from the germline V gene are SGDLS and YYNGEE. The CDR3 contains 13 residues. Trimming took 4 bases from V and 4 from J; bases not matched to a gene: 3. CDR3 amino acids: CASSLTGGTEAFF. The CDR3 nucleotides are TGTGCCAGCAGCCTTACAGGGGGCACTGAAGCTTTCTTT.

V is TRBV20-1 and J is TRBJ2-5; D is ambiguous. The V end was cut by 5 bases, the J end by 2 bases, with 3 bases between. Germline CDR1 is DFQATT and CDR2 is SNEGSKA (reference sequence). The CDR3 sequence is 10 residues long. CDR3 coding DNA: TGCAGTGCTTCACAAGAGACCCAGTACTTC. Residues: CSASQETQYF.

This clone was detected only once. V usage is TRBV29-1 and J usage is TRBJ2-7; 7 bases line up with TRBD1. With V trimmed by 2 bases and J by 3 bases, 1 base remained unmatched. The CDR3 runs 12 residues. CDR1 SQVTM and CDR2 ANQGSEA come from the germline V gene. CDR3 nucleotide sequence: TGCAGCGTTGAACAGGGGGACTACGAGCAGTACTTC. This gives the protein CSVEQGDYEQYF.

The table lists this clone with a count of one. CDR3 sequence reads: CASSLTGNYEQYF. Here the CDR3 DNA reads TGTGCCAGCAGCTTAACAGGGAACTACGAGCAGTACTTC. V usage is TRBV13 and J usage is TRBJ2-7; a weak D match, TRBD1 (6 bases). Germline V lookup: CDR1 PRHDT, CDR2 FYEKMQ (reference sequence). Trimming removed 2 bases from V and 3 bases from J, with 8 bases in between. The CDR3 covers 13 residues.

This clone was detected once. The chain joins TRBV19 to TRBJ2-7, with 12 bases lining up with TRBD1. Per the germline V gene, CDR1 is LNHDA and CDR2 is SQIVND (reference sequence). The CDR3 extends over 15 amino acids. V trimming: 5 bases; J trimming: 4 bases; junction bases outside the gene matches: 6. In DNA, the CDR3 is TGTGCCAGTAGTGCCGGGACAGGGGGCGGTTACGAGCAGTACTTC. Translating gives CASSAGTGGGYEQYF.

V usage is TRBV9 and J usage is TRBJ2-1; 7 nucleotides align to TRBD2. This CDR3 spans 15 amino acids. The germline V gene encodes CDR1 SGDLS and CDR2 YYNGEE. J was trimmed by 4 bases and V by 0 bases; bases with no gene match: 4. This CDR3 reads CASSVGLAVYNEQFF. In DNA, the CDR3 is TGTGCCAGCAGCGTAGGGCTAGCGGTTTACAATGAGCAGTTCTTC.

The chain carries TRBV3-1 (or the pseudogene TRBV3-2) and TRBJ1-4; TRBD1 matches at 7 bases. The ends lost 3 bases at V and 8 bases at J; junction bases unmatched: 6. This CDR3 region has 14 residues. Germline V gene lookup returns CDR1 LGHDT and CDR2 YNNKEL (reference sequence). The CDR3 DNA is TGTGCCAGCAGCCAGGGCAGGGGGAGGGAAAAACTGTTTTTT. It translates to CASSQGRGREKLFF.

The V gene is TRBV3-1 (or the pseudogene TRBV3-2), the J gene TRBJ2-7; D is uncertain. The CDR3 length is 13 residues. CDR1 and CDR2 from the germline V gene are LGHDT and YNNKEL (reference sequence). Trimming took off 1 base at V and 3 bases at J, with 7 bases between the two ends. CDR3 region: CASSQASGYEQYF. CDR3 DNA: TGTGCCAGCAGCCAAGCATCAGGCTACGAGCAGTACTTC.

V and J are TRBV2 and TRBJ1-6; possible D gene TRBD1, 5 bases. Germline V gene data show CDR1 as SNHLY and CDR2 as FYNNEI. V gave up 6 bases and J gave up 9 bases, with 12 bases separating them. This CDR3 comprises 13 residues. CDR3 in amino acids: CASRAGGVSPLHF. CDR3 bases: TGTGCCAGCAGGGCGGGGGGTGTTTCACCCCTCCACTTT.